This section outlines one TCR beta chain sequence together with its context. Its antigen is not identified. V dropped 3 bases and J dropped 2; count of bases not matched to a gene: 17. Germline values: CDR1 LNHDA, CDR2 SQIVND (reference sequence). The CDR3 totals 20 residues. Sequencing used immunoSEQ multiplex PCR; TCRdb keeps in-frame clones, though not all of them. Of approximately 2.3 million clones listed, 90% to 95% are singletons. The data originate from a study of shared clonotypes between healthy human individuals. About the study: There were three CD4 naive, three CD4 memory, two CD8 naive and one CD8 memory plates per donor. General study points: At large depth, rarefaction still showed sorted-subset sequencing to be incomplete.

Input material: naive CD4+ T cells from PBMCs. Subset given: CD45RA+ positively selected. The V and J genes are TRBV19 and TRBJ2-1, with 9 bases lining up with TRBD2. The receptor's source is a young man in good health. Some clones in this sample may be carry-over from other donors' samples. The CDR3 loop reads CASSIGWGRWTSETYNEQFF. CDR3 bases: TGTGCCAGTAGTATTGGGTGGGGCAGATGGACTAGCGAGACCTACAATGAGCAGTTCTTC.